Included here is one T cell receptor beta chain sequence, with context. The clone's antigen remains unknown. Within one base of it there is no much larger clone, and no base qualities were kept. The data originate from a study of cytomegalovirus exposure and HLA in healthy donors (dated 2017 in TCRdb). Turning to the overall study: In an earlier analysis of roughly 590 of the donors, approximately 260 Gb of sequence data and 90 million to 130 million unique TCR beta sequences from roughly 200 million T cells were reported. The study combined high-throughput TCR immunosequencing, statistical association of individual TCRs with disease status, and machine learning to predict cytomegalovirus infection status. About 320 gigabases of sequencing data and some 85 million unique TCR sequences were included in an early release covering around 650 HLA-typed donors. To decide whether each TCR beta V gene segment behaved as functional or pseudogenic, an earlier analysis of over 500 of the donors relied on high-throughput TCR beta sequencing. The genetic ancestry cluster associated with self-reported Caucasian donors included around four fifths of the 398 genotyped donors. Among about 410 genotyped donors of the cohort, an average of about 240,000 unique TCR beta nucleotide sequences was sequenced per donor, of which about 20% were non-productive. Using immunosequencing, the study profiled T cell repertoires from 500 to 800 subjects and related those repertoires to cytomegalovirus serostatus. About five DR-DQ haplotypes were treated as single units for association and clustering because of strong linkage in the cohort. Typing coverage varied by locus: roughly 620-630 donors for A, B, C, DRB1 and DQB1; under 550 for DQA1; 606 for DPA1; roughly 470 for DPB1. Alongside the repertoire data, information on donor age, sex, ethnicity and CMV serostatus was compiled. Every repertoire in the discovery cohort had been generated on one and the same sequencing platform. Both class I and class II loci were covered by HLA typing, at four-digit resolution. Genome-wide SNP genotypes for about 65% of the roughly 670 donors were used in a later genetic analysis, which treated that subset as a discovery cohort. A separate validation cohort of roughly 110 different subjects was used in addition to the roughly 670-subject first cohort. In a later analysis, previously published TCR beta repertoires from 670 or so donors were re-analyzed and high-resolution HLA genotyping was added so that TCR occurrence patterns could be studied. In the later analysis, no new phenotypic data were used to find candidate immune exposures; instead, reliance was placed on TCR beta sequences and their occurrence across donors. The study aimed to test whether cataloging public T cell receptors could reveal signatures of past pathogen exposure.

The cohort was made up of 500 to 850 healthy bone marrow donors. At the time of sampling, all cohort members were nominally healthy, though unrecorded immune exposures were likely present. The donor tested CMV seronegative and was one of the 352 seronegative cohort members. Each donor provided a peripheral blood sample, and peripheral blood mononuclear cells were used for TCR beta sequencing. The Qiagen DNeasy Blood Extraction Kit was used to extract genomic DNA from the blood cell samples. V drops 3 bases and J drops 5 bases, leaving 16 bases in between. Measured from the cysteine to the phenylalanine, the CDR3 is 15 residues long. This entry keeps only the CDR3 DNA: 45 bases, framed from base 1. The germline V gene gives CDR1 as SGHAT and CDR2 as FQNNGV. The library relied on the immunoSEQ multiplex PCR assay. The multiplex PCR relied on a mix of 60 forward primers for TCR Vbeta segments and 13 reverse primers for TCR Jbeta segments. Amplification of the CDR3 region of rearranged TCR beta genes was performed with a multiplex PCR assay on genomic DNA. On the Illumina HiSeq System, the amplified TCR beta libraries were sequenced as 87-base-pair reads. Per the original workflow: Across the roughly 700 repertoires, a later analysis counted tens of millions of unique TCR beta chains, roughly 11 million of which were shared by at least two donors. Raw reads were error-corrected and collapsed into unique sequences by a nearest-neighbor algorithm in which closely related sequences were merged to remove PCR and sequencing errors. To assign V, D and J gene segments, CDR3 sequences were aligned to IMGT reference sequences. For a sequence to be retained, a match of at least six nucleotides to both a V gene segment and a J gene segment was required. A rearrangement counted as productive if the CDR3 had no stop codons and remained in frame with V and J, and every other rearrangement counted as non-productive. CDR3 was defined by IMGT convention, running from the second conserved V-encoded cysteine to the conserved J-encoded phenylalanine. Sequences without an unambiguous match to a single V gene segment were excluded from the earlier analysis of about 600 of the donors. An earlier analysis of around 600 of the donors classified V segments as functional when productive rearrangements were above 56.7% and as segregating when the standard deviation between donors was above 5%. A statistical classification framework was built to diagnose cytomegalovirus status from the catalog of TCR beta chain sequences. In a later analysis, TCR nucleotide sequences were compared against IMGT/GENE-DB human TR gene sequences so that V and J genes could be assigned. A later analysis assigned CDR3 sequences and most-parsimonious VDJ recombination scenarios with the TCRdist pipeline. A later analysis defined each TCR beta chain by its CDR3 amino acid sequence plus V-gene family, and excluded reads lacking a unique V-gene family. In a later analysis, nearly 600 highly shared, low-generation-probability nucleotide sequences were removed to address suspected cross-contamination and a sequencing artifact. For each public chain, a later analysis derived a clonal expansion index from normalized ranks of inferred template counts within each repertoire. Generation probabilities in a later analysis came from a VDJ recombination model fitted to out-of-frame rearrangements, and those results were checked against IGoR. A later analysis scored TCR-TCR, TCR-HLA and TCR-CMV co-occurrence with hypergeometric tests, applying a repertoire-size bias correction to TCR pairs. A later analysis estimated false discovery rates by permuting HLA or CMV assignments 20 times. A later analysis grouped co-occurring TCRs with DBSCAN, adding TCRdist sequence similarity when clustering within HLA-allele-positive subsets. For co-occurrence clustering, repertoires with fewer than 30,000 or more than 120,000 public chains were excluded, along with five or six repertoires with anomalous nucleotide sharing. TCRdb retrieved this table from immuneACCESS and kept in-frame rearrangements only. Not all clones are present; in checked studies, unresolved V genes account for under half, and no reason is known for the remainder. That table is the source of V, J and clone size, and D and trimming were worked out from the DNA. For this sample there are about 180,000 clones; roughly 83% appear just once. Of the sample, about 0.37% falls within the top ten clones.

Here is what the overall study found, with its caveats: A few of the identified cytomegalovirus-associated TCR beta chains were confirmed in vitro to be specific for cytomegalovirus antigens. In a later genetic analysis, fewer N-insertions in productive TCRs were reported among donors in an Asian-associated ancestry cluster than the roughly 700-donor mean. The authors suggested that the approach could potentially be generalized to other disease states and immunological phenotypes. A further reported finding was that TCR beta sequences accurately predicted the HLA-A and HLA-B alleles for most subjects in the first cohort. An earlier analysis of approximately 540 of the donors showed that most TCR beta V segments appeared in productive rearrangements either about 90% or about 30% of the time, which broadly matched IMGT annotations. In a later analysis, HLA-associated TCR beta chains were found to be more clonally expanded and to have lower generation probabilities than equally common non-associated chains. A cluster of highly shared sequence variants was judged likely to be a technical artifact of the sequencing pipeline. The presence/absence analyses assumed that sequencing depth was roughly uniform across donors, and that assumption may not be true. At a false discovery rate of 0.05, a later analysis linked some 17,000 TCR beta sequences to specific HLA alleles. Cytomegalovirus status was reported to be diagnosed by the classifier with high specificity and sensitivity in both the original and validation cohorts. A later genetic analysis associated a missense DCLRE1C variant with V-gene and J-gene trimming of TCR beta chains, and an independent cohort replicated the association. Because the 87-base-pair reads could not distinguish some IMGT-functional V segments, including TRBV6-2 and TRBV6-3, those segments were excluded. Most CMV-associated TCR beta chains appeared to be HLA-restricted in a later analysis, and the HLA associations seemed to be driven largely by CMV exposure. Linkage disequilibrium might explain the correlated functional status among segregating V segments, but an unknown experimental factor could not be excluded. The only immune exposure information available for the cohort was CMV serostatus. HLA typing was unavailable for some donors at each locus, so association tests used only the typed subset. In a later analysis, several top co-occurrence clusters were reported to appear linked to parvovirus B19, influenza, CMV and Epstein-Barr virus. Because counts were too low, seventeen rarely observed V segments, including chromosome 9 orphons, were excluded from the earlier analysis of about 500 of the donors. In a later analysis, TCR association rates were found to vary across HLA loci, with the most associated TCRs seen for DRB1 alleles and the fewest for HLA-C alleles. This cohort had only TCR beta chains sequenced, and the lack of alpha or paired-chain data limited which features could be detected. Most TCR sequences were observed very rarely across donors, whereas some public TCRs were present in many individuals. When HLA alleles, especially DR and DQ, strongly co-occurred, TCR associations were difficult to assign to individual alleles. In the study, 164 TCR beta chains were listed as associated with cytomegalovirus.

Sequencing used PBMCs. The clonotype comes from a boy aged 2 to 9 in good health and CMV-seronegative. This receptor chain uses TRBV11-2 and TRBJ1-2; matching of 5 bases hints at TRBD1 as the D gene. The CDR3 in this case is CASSFAGSIRYGYTF. The nucleotide sequence is given as TGTGCCAGCAGCTTCGCAGGGTCTATACGGTATGGCTACACCTTC.